These T cell receptor beta chains were read from a single sample in a study of blood T cell repertoires in COVID-19. TCRdb's copy holds only in-frame clones and misses some; the assay was immunoSEQ multiplex PCR. This sample has about 200,000 clones, with 85% to 90% found just once. Sample: PBMCs or T cells enriched from blood (not recorded which). These receptors originate from a man aged 30-40 years who had recovered from COVID-19. CDR3s include the opening cysteine and the closing phenylalanine or tryptophan. The order of the fields is V gene, D gene, clone size, J gene, CDR3 DNA, CDR3 protein. The D gene is left open where the match is weak. The size entry is marked missing in some rows and otherwise reads once, few, many or a size class.

V gene: TRBV19
D gene: NA
clone size: NA
J gene: TRBJ2-1
CDR3 DNA: TGTGCCAGTAGTATAACAGCGGACCGCTACAATGAGCAGTTCTTC
CDR3 protein: CASSITADRYNEQFF

V gene: TRBV10-3
D gene: TRBD2
clone size: NA
J gene: TRBJ2-7
CDR3 DNA: TGTGCCATCAGTGACCCACAGTCTGTCCTACTAGCGGGTTCCCCGGGGGAGCAGTACTTC
CDR3 protein: CAISDPQSVLLAGSPGEQYF

V gene: TRBV7-8
D gene: TRBD1
clone size: once
J gene: TRBJ1-4
CDR3 DNA: TGTGCCAGCAGCTTAGAGTGGACAGGGAGTGAAAAACTGTTTTTT
CDR3 protein: CASSLEWTGSEKLFF

V gene: TRBV24-1
D gene: TRBD1
clone size: NA
J gene: TRBJ2-1
CDR3 DNA: TGTGCCACCAGTCCCGCCGGGACAGGGAACTACAATGAGCAGTTCTTC
CDR3 protein: CATSPAGTGNYNEQFF

V gene: TRBV6-5
D gene: TRBD1
clone size: once
J gene: TRBJ1-2
CDR3 DNA: TGTGCCAGCAGCGGGACAGCAAACTATGGCTACACCTTC
CDR3 protein: CASSGTANYGYTF

V gene: TRBV12-3/TRBV12-4
D gene: NA
clone size: once
J gene: TRBJ1-1
CDR3 DNA: TGTGCCAGCAGTTTCGGGGGGAACACTGAAGCTTTCTTT
CDR3 protein: CASSFGGNTEAFF

V gene: TRBV28
D gene: NA
clone size: once
J gene: TRBJ2-3
CDR3 DNA: TGTGCCAGCAGTGCCAAGCGGATCACAGATACGCAGTATTTT
CDR3 protein: CASSAKRITDTQYF

V gene: TRBV19
D gene: TRBD1
clone size: once
J gene: TRBJ1-5
CDR3 DNA: TGTGCCAGTAGTACCCGGACCGGGACAGGGGTCGGGGGCAATCAGCCCCAGCATTTT
CDR3 protein: CASSTRTGTGVGGNQPQHF

V gene: TRBV3-1/TRBV3-2
D gene: TRBD1
clone size: NA
J gene: TRBJ1-5
CDR3 DNA: TGTGCCAGCAGCCTCACAGGGGACGGGCAGCCCCAGCATTTT
CDR3 protein: CASSLTGDGQPQHF

V gene: TRBV19
D gene: TRBD2
clone size: NA
J gene: TRBJ2-2
CDR3 DNA: TGTGCCAGTGGACTAGCGGGAGAGAACACCGGGGAGCTGTTTTTT
CDR3 protein: CASGLAGENTGELFF

V gene: TRBV4-3
D gene: NA
clone size: NA
J gene: TRBJ2-2
CDR3 DNA: TGCGCCAGCAGCCATCCGATGAAACAGGGGAACACCGGGGAGCTGTTTTTT
CDR3 protein: CASSHPMKQGNTGELFF

V gene: TRBV5-1
D gene: TRBD2
clone size: NA
J gene: TRBJ2-2
CDR3 DNA: TGCGCCAGCAGCTTCGGGACTAGCGGGGGGAACACCGGGGAGCTGTTTTTT
CDR3 protein: CASSFGTSGGNTGELFF

V gene: TRBV4-1
D gene: TRBD1
clone size: NA
J gene: TRBJ1-5
CDR3 DNA: TGCGCCAGCAGCCAAGGGGGGGCCAGGGGGCTAGCTAGCAATCAGCCCCAGCATTTT
CDR3 protein: CASSQGGARGLASNQPQHF

V gene: TRBV7-2
D gene: TRBD2
clone size: NA
J gene: TRBJ2-4
CDR3 DNA: TGTGCCAGCAGCTTAGTTCCCGCGGGGGGCCCCGGCCAAAACATTCAGTACTTC
CDR3 protein: CASSLVPAGGPGQNIQYF

V gene: TRBV11-3
D gene: NA
clone size: NA
J gene: TRBJ2-1
CDR3 DNA: TGTGCCAGCAGCTTAATCAGCGGCAATGAGCAGTTCTTC
CDR3 protein: CASSLISGNEQFF

V gene: TRBV10-1
D gene: TRBD2
clone size: NA
J gene: TRBJ2-1
CDR3 DNA: TGCGCCAGCAGTGAAGCTAGCGGGATAAGGGAGCAGTTCTTC
CDR3 protein: CASSEASGIREQFF

V gene: TRBV28
D gene: NA
clone size: NA
J gene: TRBJ2-6
CDR3 DNA: TGTGCCAGCAGTACTAGCTGGGACAGCTCTGGGGCCAACGTCCTGACTTTC
CDR3 protein: CASSTSWDSSGANVLTF

V gene: TRBV18
D gene: NA
clone size: NA
J gene: TRBJ1-5
CDR3 DNA: TGTGCCAGCTCACCAGGGGGCTACGATCAGCCCCAGCATTTT
CDR3 protein: CASSPGGYDQPQHF

V gene: TRBV21-1
D gene: NA
clone size: NA
J gene: TRBJ2-7
CDR3 DNA: TGTGCCAGCAGCAATGGCGCCACGGGGGGGTACGAGCAGTACTTC
CDR3 protein: CASSNGATGGYEQYF

V gene: TRBV3-1/TRBV3-2
D gene: NA
clone size: NA
J gene: TRBJ2-7
CDR3 DNA: TGTGCCAGCAGCCAAGTAGTGGGGGGCGAGCAGTACTTC
CDR3 protein: CASSQVVGGEQYF

V gene: TRBV9
D gene: NA
clone size: NA
J gene: TRBJ1-3
CDR3 DNA: TGTGCCAGCAGCGTAGATGGGGGGGCTGGAAACACCATATATTTT
CDR3 protein: CASSVDGGAGNTIYF

V gene: TRBV10-1
D gene: NA
clone size: NA
J gene: TRBJ2-3
CDR3 DNA: TGCGCCAGCATAATCACGACAGACCGCACAGATACGCAGTATTTT
CDR3 protein: CASIITTDRTDTQYF

V gene: TRBV4-3
D gene: TRBD2
clone size: NA
J gene: TRBJ2-3
CDR3 DNA: TGCGCCAGCAGCCAAGATTCTAGCGGTACAGATACGCAGTATTTT
CDR3 protein: CASSQDSSGTDTQYF

V gene: TRBV5-1
D gene: TRBD1
clone size: NA
J gene: TRBJ2-3
CDR3 DNA: TGCGCCAGCAGCTTGGCAGGGGGCTCGACAGATACGCAGTATTTT
CDR3 protein: CASSLAGGSTDTQYF

V gene: TRBV5-1
D gene: NA
clone size: NA
J gene: TRBJ1-1
CDR3 DNA: TGCGCCAGCAGCTCTCGGTCGGAGTCGCCCACTGAAGCTTTCTTT
CDR3 protein: CASSSRSESPTEAFF

V gene: TRBV18
D gene: NA
clone size: NA
J gene: TRBJ1-1
CDR3 DNA: TGTGCCAGCTCACCACCTAGGAGAACAACTGAAGCTTTCTTT
CDR3 protein: CASSPPRRTTEAFF

V gene: TRBV19
D gene: TRBD2
clone size: few
J gene: TRBJ2-1
CDR3 DNA: TGTGCCAGTAGTATTGTAGGACTAGCGGATGAGCAGTTCTTC
CDR3 protein: CASSIVGLADEQFF

V gene: TRBV2
D gene: NA
clone size: NA
J gene: TRBJ1-4
CDR3 DNA: TGTGCCAGCAGGATGGACAGAGCAACTAATGAAAAACTGTTTTTT
CDR3 protein: CASRMDRATNEKLFF

V gene: TRBV7-2
D gene: TRBD2
clone size: NA
J gene: TRBJ2-3
CDR3 DNA: TGTGCCAGCAGCCCCCGGGAGGTACAGGCGGCAGATACGCAGTATTTT
CDR3 protein: CASSPREVQAADTQYF

V gene: TRBV2
D gene: NA
clone size: NA
J gene: TRBJ2-7
CDR3 DNA: TGTGCCAGCTCCGGACGGCAGGGGTTATTTTTC
CDR3 protein: CASSGRQGLFF

V gene: TRBV28
D gene: TRBD2
clone size: NA
J gene: TRBJ2-3
CDR3 DNA: TGTGCCAGCAGCAAGACTAGCGGGAGGAGGTCTAGCACAGATACGCAGTATTTT
CDR3 protein: CASSKTSGRRSSTDTQYF

V gene: TRBV6-2/TRBV6-3
D gene: TRBD1
clone size: NA
J gene: TRBJ2-2
CDR3 DNA: TGTGCCAGCAGTCAGACAGGGTACGGCGGGGAGCTGTTTTTT
CDR3 protein: CASSQTGYGGELFF

V gene: TRBV28
D gene: TRBD1
clone size: NA
J gene: TRBJ2-1
CDR3 DNA: TGTGCCAGCAGTTTATCAGACAGGGGCAATGAGCAGTTCTTC
CDR3 protein: CASSLSDRGNEQFF

V gene: TRBV27
D gene: NA
clone size: NA
J gene: TRBJ2-7
CDR3 DNA: TGTGCCAGTTGGGCGTCCACCTACGAGCAGTACTTC
CDR3 protein: CASWASTYEQYF

V gene: TRBV2
D gene: NA
clone size: NA
J gene: TRBJ2-1
CDR3 DNA: TGTGCCAGCCCCGCAGGGTCGGCGGACAATGAGCAGTTCTTC
CDR3 protein: CASPAGSADNEQFF

V gene: TRBV6-6
D gene: TRBD1
clone size: NA
J gene: TRBJ1-2
CDR3 DNA: TGTGCCAGCAGTTACTCCACCACACAGGGGGTGGGTGGCTACACCTTC
CDR3 protein: CASSYSTTQGVGGYTF

V gene: TRBV12-3/TRBV12-4
D gene: NA
clone size: NA
J gene: TRBJ2-5
CDR3 DNA: TGTGCCAGCAGATATGACAGACAAGAGACCCAGTACTTC
CDR3 protein: CASRYDRQETQYF

V gene: TRBV27
D gene: TRBD1
clone size: NA
J gene: TRBJ2-5
CDR3 DNA: TGTGCCAGCAGTTTCGGACAGGGGAGCCAAGAGACCCAGTACTTC
CDR3 protein: CASSFGQGSQETQYF

V gene: TRBV5-1
D gene: NA
clone size: NA
J gene: TRBJ2-3
CDR3 DNA: TGCGCCAGCAGCCGGGGCGGGGAACCCACAGATACGCAGTATTTT
CDR3 protein: CASSRGGEPTDTQYF

V gene: TRBV6-4
D gene: NA
clone size: few
J gene: TRBJ2-2
CDR3 DNA: TGTGCCAGCAGTGACCGGAACACCGGGGAGCTGTTTTTT
CDR3 protein: CASSDRNTGELFF

V gene: TRBV14
D gene: NA
clone size: NA
J gene: TRBJ1-3
CDR3 DNA: TGTGCCAGCAGCCAAAAATGGGCAGGGAGAAACACCATATATTTT
CDR3 protein: CASSQKWAGRNTIYF

V gene: TRBV5-1
D gene: TRBD2
clone size: many
J gene: TRBJ2-2
CDR3 DNA: TGCGCCAGCAGCCCGGGACTAGCGGGAGGAACGGCCGGGGAGCTGTTTTTT
CDR3 protein: CASSPGLAGGTAGELFF

V gene: TRBV29-1
D gene: TRBD1
clone size: NA
J gene: TRBJ1-1
CDR3 DNA: TGCAGCGCAGACAGGACAGGGGGATACACTGAAGCTTTCTTT
CDR3 protein: CSADRTGGYTEAFF

V gene: TRBV5-1
D gene: TRBD1
clone size: NA
J gene: TRBJ2-7
CDR3 DNA: TGCGCCAGCAGCAGGGGACAGGGATACGAGCAGTACTTC
CDR3 protein: CASSRGQGYEQYF

V gene: TRBV4-1
D gene: NA
clone size: once
J gene: TRBJ1-4
CDR3 DNA: TGCGCCAGCAGCCAAGGGGTGGGGAGGTCTGAAAAACTGTTTTTT
CDR3 protein: CASSQGVGRSEKLFF

V gene: TRBV30
D gene: TRBD1
clone size: NA
J gene: TRBJ1-4
CDR3 DNA: TGTGCCTGTGGCAGGGGGCGAACTAATGAAAAACTGTTTTTT
CDR3 protein: CACGRGRTNEKLFF

V gene: TRBV6-2/TRBV6-3
D gene: TRBD1
clone size: few
J gene: TRBJ1-2
CDR3 DNA: TGTGCCAGCAGTTACGGCGGACAGGGGGCAGATGGCTACACCTTC
CDR3 protein: CASSYGGQGADGYTF

V gene: TRBV5-8
D gene: NA
clone size: NA
J gene: TRBJ1-5
CDR3 DNA: TGTGCCAGCAGCGCGGGGCTCAATCAGCCCCAGCATTTT
CDR3 protein: CASSAGLNQPQHF

V gene: TRBV24-1
D gene: TRBD2
clone size: NA
J gene: TRBJ2-3
CDR3 DNA: TGTGCCACCAGTGAATTAGCGGGAGGGCCGAACACAGATACGCAGTATTTT
CDR3 protein: CATSELAGGPNTDTQYF

V gene: TRBV27
D gene: TRBD1
clone size: NA
J gene: TRBJ2-7
CDR3 DNA: TGTGCCAGCAGTTCCACGGACAGGGGGCGGTACGAGCAGTACTTC
CDR3 protein: CASSSTDRGRYEQYF